Here is one TCR beta chain with its context. Germline V CDR1 and CDR2: SQVTM, ANQGSEA. V lost 6 bases and J lost 4; bases outside the gene matches: 14. The CDR3 is 16 amino acids. The record originates from a study of blood T cell repertoires in COVID-19. Study at large: There were acute and convalescent COVID-19 samples, and they came from the United States, Italy and Spain.

Repertoires were generated with immunoSEQ multiplex PCR, while TCRdb's copy carries only in-frame clones and drops some. The sample lists some 460,000 clones; about 85% were seen once. Recruits, aged about 18 to 95 years, lived in around 24 US areas. Participants reported their clinical history, and cohort assignment relied on those reports. The sequenced sample consisted of PBMCs or T cells enriched from blood (not recorded which). This sequence was found in a woman between 18 and 29 years old with acute COVID-19. V is TRBV29-1 and J is TRBJ2-7; TRBD1 matches 11 bases. CDR3 sequence reads: CSVAAPRDRGAYEQYF. The CDR3 DNA is TGCAGCGTGGCGGCGCCCAGGGACAGGGGGGCTTACGAGCAGTACTTC.